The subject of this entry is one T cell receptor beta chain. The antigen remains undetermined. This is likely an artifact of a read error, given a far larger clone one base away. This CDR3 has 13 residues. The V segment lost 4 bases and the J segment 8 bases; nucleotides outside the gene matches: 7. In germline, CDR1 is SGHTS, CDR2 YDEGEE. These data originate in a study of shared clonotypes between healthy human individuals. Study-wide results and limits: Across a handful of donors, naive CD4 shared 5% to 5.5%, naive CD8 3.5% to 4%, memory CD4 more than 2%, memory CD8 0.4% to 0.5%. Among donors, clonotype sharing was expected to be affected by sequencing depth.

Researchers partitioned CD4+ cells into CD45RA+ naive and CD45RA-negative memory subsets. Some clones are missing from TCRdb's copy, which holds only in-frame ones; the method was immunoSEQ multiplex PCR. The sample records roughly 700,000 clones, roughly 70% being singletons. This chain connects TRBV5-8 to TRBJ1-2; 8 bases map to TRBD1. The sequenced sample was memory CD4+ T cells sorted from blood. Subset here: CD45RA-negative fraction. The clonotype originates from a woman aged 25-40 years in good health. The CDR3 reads CASSIWTGNGYTF. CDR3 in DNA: TGTGCCAGCAGCATCTGGACAGGGAACGGCTACACCTTC.